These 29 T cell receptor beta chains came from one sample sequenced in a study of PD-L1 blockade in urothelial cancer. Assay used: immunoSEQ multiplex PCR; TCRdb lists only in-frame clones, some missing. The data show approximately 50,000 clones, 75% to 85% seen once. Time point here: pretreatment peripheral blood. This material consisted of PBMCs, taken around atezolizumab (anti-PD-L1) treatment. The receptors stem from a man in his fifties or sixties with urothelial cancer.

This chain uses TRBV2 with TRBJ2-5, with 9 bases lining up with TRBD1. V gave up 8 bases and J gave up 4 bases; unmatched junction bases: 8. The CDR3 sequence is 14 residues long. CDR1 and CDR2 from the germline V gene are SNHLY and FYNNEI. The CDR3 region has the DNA TGTGCCAGCGATGAGGGGACAGGGACAGAGACCCAGTACTTC. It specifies CASDEGTGTETQYF.

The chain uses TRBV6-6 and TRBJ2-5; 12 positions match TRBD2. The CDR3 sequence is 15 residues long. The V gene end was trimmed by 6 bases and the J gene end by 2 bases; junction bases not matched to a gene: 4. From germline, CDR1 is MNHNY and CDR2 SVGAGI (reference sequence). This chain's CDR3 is CASRASGRDQETQYF. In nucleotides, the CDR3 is TGTGCCAGCAGGGCTAGCGGGAGGGATCAAGAGACCCAGTACTTC.

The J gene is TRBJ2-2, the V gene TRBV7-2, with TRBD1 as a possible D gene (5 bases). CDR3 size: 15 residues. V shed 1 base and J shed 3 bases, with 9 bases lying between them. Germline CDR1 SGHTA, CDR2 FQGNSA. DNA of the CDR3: TGTGCCAGCAGCTTAGTCCCCAGGGACACCGGGGAGCTGTTTTTT. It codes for CASSLVPRDTGELFF.

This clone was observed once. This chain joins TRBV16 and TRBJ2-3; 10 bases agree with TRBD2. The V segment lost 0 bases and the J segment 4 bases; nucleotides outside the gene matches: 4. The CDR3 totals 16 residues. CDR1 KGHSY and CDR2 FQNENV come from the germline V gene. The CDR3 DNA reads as TGTGCCAGCAGCCAATCCAGAGCGGGAGGGGCAGATACGCAGTATTTT. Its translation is CASSQSRAGGADTQYF. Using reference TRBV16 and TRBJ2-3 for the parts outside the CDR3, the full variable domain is GEEVAQTPKHLVRGEGQKAKLYCAPIKGHSYVFWYQQVLKNEFKFLISFQNENVFDETGMPKERFSAKCLPNSPCSLEIQATKLEDSAVYFCASSQSRAGGADTQYFGPGTRLTVL.

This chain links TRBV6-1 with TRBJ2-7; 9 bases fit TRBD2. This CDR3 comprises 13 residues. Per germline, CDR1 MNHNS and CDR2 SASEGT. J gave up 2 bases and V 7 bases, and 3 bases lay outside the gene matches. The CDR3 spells CASTTSGPYEQYF. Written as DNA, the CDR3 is TGTGCCAGCACTACTAGCGGGCCCTACGAGCAGTACTTC.

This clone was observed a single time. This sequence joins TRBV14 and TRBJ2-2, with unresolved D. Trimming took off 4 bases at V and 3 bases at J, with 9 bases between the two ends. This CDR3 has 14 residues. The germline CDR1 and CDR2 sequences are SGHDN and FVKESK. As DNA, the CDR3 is TGTGCCAGCAGCCTGAACATGCACACCGGGGAGCTGTTTTTT. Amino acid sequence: CASSLNMHTGELFF.

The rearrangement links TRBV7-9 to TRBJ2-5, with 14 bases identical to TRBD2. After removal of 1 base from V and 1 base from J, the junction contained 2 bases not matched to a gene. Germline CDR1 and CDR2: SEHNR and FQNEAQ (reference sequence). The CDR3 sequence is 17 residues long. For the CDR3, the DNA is TGTGCCAGCAGCTTAGTCGGGACTAGCGGGGGCCAAGAGACCCAGTACTTC. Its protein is CASSLVGTSGGQETQYF.

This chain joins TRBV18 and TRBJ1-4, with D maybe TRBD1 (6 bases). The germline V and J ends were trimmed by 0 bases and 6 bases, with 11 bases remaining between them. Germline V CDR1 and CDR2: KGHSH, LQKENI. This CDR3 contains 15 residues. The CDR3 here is CASSPPGSGDEKLFF. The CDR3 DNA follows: TGTGCCAGCTCACCACCGGGGTCAGGGGATGAAAAACTGTTTTTT.

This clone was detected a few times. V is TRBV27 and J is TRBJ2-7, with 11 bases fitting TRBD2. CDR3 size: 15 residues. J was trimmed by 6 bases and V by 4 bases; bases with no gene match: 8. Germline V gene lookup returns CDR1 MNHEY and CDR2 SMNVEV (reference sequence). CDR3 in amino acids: CASSSASGRPLEQYF. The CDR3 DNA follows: TGTGCCAGCAGTTCGGCTAGCGGGAGGCCCCTCGAGCAGTACTTC.

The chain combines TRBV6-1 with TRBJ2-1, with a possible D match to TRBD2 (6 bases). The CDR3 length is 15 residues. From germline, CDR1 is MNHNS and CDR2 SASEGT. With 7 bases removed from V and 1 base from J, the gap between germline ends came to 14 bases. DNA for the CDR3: TGTGCCAGCATGGAGGGACCAAGATCCTACAATGAGCAGTTCTTC. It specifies CASMEGPRSYNEQFF.

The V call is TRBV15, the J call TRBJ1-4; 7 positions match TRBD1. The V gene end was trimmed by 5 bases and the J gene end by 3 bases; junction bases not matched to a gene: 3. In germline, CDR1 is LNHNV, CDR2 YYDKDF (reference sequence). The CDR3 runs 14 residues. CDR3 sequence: CATSYDRANEKLFF. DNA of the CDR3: TGTGCCACCAGCTATGACAGGGCTAATGAAAAACTGTTTTTT.

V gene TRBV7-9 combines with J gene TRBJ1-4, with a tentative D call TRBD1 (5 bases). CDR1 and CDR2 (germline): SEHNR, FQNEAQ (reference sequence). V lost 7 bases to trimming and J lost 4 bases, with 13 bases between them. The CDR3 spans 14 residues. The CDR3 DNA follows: TGTGCCAGCAAAATTCTACAGGTTAATGAAAAACTGTTTTTT. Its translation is CASKILQVNEKLFF.

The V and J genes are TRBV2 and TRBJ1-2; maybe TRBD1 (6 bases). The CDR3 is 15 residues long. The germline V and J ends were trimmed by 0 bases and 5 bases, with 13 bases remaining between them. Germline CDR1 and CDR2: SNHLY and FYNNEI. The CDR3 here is CASSEARGGQYGYTF. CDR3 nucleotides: TGTGCCAGCAGTGAAGCGCGGGGGGGACAATATGGCTACACCTTC.

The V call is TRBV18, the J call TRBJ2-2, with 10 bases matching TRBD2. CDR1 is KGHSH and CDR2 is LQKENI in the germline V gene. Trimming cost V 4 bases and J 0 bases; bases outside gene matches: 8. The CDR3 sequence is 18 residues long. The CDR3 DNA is TGTGCCAGCTCACAACTCCCTCTAGCGGGAGCGAACACCGGGGAGCTGTTTTTT. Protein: CASSQLPLAGANTGELFF.

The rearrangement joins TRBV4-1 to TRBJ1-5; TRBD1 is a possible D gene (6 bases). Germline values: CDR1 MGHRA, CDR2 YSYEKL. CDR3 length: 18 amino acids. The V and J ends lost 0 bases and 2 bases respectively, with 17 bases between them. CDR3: CASSQERVPGARNQPQHF. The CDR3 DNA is TGCGCCAGCAGCCAAGAGCGGGTGCCAGGGGCGCGCAATCAGCCCCAGCATTTT.

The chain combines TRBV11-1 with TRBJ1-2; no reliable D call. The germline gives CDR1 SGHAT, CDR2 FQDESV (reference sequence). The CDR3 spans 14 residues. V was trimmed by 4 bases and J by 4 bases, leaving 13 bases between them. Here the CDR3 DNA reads TGTGCCAGCAGCTCCAAGCCCCTTTCCTATGGCTACACCTTC. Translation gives CASSSKPLSYGYTF. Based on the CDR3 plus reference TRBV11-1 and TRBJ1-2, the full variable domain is EAEVAQSPRYKITEKSQAVAFWCDPISGHATLYWYRQILGQGPELLVQFQDESVVDDSQLPKDRFSAERLKGVDSTLKIQPAELGDSAMYLCASSSKPLSYGYTFGSGTRLTVV.

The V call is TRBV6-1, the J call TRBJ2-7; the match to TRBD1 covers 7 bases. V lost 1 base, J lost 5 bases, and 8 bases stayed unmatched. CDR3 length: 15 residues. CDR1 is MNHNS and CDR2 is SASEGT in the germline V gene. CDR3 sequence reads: CASSEVATGFNEQYF. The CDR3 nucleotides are TGTGCCAGCAGTGAAGTCGCGACAGGGTTCAACGAGCAGTACTTC.

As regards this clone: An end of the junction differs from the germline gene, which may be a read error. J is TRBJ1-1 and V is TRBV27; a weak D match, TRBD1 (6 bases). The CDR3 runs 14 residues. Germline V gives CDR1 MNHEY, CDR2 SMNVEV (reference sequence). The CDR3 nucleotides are TGTGCCAGCAGTTTAAGCCAGGGGAACACTGAAGTTTTCTTT. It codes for CASSLSQGNTEVFF.

The CDR3 protein is CASSNRGAVVTGELFF. The CDR3 nucleotides are TGCGCCAGCAGCAACAGGGGCGCGGTTGTTACCGGGGAGCTGTTTTTT. The chain uses TRBV5-1 and TRBJ2-2; 7 bases fit TRBD1. The V and J ends lost 4 bases and 5 bases, in that order; junction bases with no gene match: 11. From germline, CDR1 is SGHRS and CDR2 YFSETQ. The CDR3 spans 16 residues.

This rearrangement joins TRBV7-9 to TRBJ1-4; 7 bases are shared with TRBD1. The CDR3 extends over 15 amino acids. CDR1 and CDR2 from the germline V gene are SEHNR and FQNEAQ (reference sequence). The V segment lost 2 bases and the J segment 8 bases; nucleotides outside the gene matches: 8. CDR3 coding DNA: TGTGCCAGCAGCTTACAACAGGGGATTCGAGAAAAACTGTTTTTT. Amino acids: CASSLQQGIREKLFF.

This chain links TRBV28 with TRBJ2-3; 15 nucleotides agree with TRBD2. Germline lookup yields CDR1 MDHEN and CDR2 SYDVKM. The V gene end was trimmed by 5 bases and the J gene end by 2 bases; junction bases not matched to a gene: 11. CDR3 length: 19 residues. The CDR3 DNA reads TGTGCCAGCAGTCCGGGACTAGCGGGGGGACCCCTATACACAGATACGCAGTATTTT. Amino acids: CASSPGLAGGPLYTDTQYF.

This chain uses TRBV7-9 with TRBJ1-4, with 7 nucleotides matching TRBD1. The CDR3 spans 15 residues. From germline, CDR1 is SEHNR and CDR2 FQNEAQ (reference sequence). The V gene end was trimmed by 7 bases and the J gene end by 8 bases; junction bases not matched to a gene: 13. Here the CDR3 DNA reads TGTGCCAGCACCGTGACGACAGGGAGTAACGAAAAACTGTTTTTT. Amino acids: CASTVTTGSNEKLFF.

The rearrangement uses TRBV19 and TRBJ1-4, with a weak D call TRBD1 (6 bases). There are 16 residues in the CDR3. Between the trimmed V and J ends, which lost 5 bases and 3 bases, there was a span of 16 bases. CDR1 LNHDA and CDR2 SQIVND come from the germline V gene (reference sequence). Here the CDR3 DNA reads TGTGCCAGTAGTCCTCGAAGGGGGTCCCCTAATGAAAAACTGTTTTTT. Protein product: CASSPRRGSPNEKLFF.

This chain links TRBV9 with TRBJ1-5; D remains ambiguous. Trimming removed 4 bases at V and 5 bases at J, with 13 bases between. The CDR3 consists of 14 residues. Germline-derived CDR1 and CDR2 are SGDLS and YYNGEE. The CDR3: CASSRELGDQPQHF. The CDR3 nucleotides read TGTGCCAGCAGCCGTGAGCTAGGCGATCAGCCCCAGCATTTT.

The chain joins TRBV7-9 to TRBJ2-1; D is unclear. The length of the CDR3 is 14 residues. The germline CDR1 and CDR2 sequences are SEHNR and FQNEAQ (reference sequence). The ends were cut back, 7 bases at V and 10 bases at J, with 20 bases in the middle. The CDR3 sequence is CASTPVRLEREQFF. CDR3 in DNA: TGTGCCAGCACCCCAGTCCGTCTAGAAAGGGAGCAGTTCTTC.

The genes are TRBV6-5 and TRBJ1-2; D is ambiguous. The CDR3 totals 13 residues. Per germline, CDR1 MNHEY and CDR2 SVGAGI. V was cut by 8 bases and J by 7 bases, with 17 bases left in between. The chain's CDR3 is CASRTGGSSGYTF. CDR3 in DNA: TGTGCCAGCCGGACGGGCGGGAGCTCTGGCTACACCTTC.

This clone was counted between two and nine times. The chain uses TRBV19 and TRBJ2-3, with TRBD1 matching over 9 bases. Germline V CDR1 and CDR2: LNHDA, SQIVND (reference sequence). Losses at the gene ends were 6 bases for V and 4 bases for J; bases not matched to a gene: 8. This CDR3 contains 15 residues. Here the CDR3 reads CASSATGGASDTQYF. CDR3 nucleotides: TGTGCCAGTAGCGCCACAGGGGGCGCTTCAGATACGCAGTATTTT.

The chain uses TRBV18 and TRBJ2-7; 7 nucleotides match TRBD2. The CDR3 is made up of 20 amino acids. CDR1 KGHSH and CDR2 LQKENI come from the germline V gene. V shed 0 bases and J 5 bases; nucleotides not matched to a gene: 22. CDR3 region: CASSPPLPSPLREFADEQYF. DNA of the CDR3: TGTGCCAGCTCACCACCCCTCCCCTCACCTCTGCGGGAGTTCGCTGACGAGCAGTACTTC.

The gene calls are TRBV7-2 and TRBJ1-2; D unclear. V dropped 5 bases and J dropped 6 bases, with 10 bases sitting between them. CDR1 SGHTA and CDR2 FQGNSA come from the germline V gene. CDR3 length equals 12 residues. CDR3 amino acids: CASSVGLNGYTF. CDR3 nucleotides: TGTGCCAGCAGCGTCGGACTGAATGGCTACACCTTC.